The present entry profiles one T cell receptor beta chain with its context. Its specificity is unknown. The sample comes from a study of graft-versus-host responses after intestinal transplantation. Study information: Following induction with anti-thymocyte globulin, all recipients were given tacrolimus and steroids for around three years. Study-wide points: Some GvH clones were seen earlier in gut or blood, suggesting intestinal origin. GvH clone levels peaked in circulation, and this peak was associated with early post-transplant HvG declines.

The V end lost 4 bases, the J end lost 5 bases, and 16 bases lay between the germline ends. The CDR3 has 14 amino acids. Germline-derived CDR1 and CDR2 are SQVTM and ANQGSEA. The protocol was immunoSEQ multiplex PCR, while the TCRdb copy is restricted to in-frame clones and leaves out a portion. The repertoire includes some 95,000 clones, 90% to 95% of them detected once, and about 0.45% sits in the top ten. The chain is built from TRBV29-1 and TRBJ2-3, with D possibly being TRBD2 (5 bases). The receptor's source is a human donor who received an intestinal transplant. This material consisted of unstimulated CD8+ T cells sorted from spleen or lymph node cells, taken before intestinal transplant. The CDR3 DNA is TGCAGCGTTGGGATCCGAGGGTCTGGAGATACGCAGTATTTT. This translates into CSVGIRGSGDTQYF.